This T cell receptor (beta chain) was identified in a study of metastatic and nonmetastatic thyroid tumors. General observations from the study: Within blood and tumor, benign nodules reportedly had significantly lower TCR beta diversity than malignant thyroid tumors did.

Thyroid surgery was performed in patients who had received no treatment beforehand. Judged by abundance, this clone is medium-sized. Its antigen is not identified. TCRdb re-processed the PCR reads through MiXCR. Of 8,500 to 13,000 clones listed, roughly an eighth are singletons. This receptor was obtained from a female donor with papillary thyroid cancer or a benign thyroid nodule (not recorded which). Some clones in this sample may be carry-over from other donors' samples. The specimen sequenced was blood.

For the CDR3, the DNA is TGTGCCGGAGAGCGGGACTCCTACGAGCAGTACTTC. Its protein is CAGERDSYEQYF. The chain joins TRBV30 to TRBJ2-7; the match to TRBD2 covers 7 bases. Per the germline V gene, CDR1 is GTSNPN and CDR2 is SVGIG (reference sequence). The CDR3 contains 12 residues. The trim removed 8 bases at V and 0 bases at J, leaving 4 bases unmatched.